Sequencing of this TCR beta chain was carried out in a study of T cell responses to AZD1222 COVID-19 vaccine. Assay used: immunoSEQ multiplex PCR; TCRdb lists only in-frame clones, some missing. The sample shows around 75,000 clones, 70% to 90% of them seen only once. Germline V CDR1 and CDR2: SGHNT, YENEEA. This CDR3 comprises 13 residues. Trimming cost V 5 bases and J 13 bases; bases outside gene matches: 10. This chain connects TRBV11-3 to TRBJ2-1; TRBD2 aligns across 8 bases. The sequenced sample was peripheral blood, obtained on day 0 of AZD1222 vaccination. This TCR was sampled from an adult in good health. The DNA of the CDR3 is TGTGCCAGCAGCCCTCGGGGTAGCGGGGAACAGTTCTTC. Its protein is CASSPRGSGEQFF.